This T cell receptor beta chain was found in a study of blood T cell repertoires in COVID-19. Study at large: The study drew acute and convalescent COVID-19 samples from the United States, Italy and Spain. Nucleic acid was either cDNA or gDNA, and it came from T cells, B-cell-depleted T cells, or PBMCs.

In the study's own analysis: Using reference gene primer amplification, nucleated cell counts were estimated. Assay used: immunoSEQ multiplex PCR; TCRdb lists only in-frame clones, some missing. For V, J and clone size, that table is used; D and trimming come from the DNA. The sample consists of about 88,000 clones, over 90% of them appearing once. This CDR3 comprises 16 residues. Germline CDR1 reads LNHDA; CDR2 reads SQIVND (reference sequence). V lost 6 bases, J lost 1 base, and 7 bases stayed unmatched. What was sequenced was peripheral blood. V is TRBV19 and J is TRBJ1-4, with TRBD1 identical over 8 bases. This TCR came from a man aged 55 to 70 with acute or convalescent COVID-19. CDR3 region: CASRKTGGQTNEKLFF. The CDR3, as DNA: TGTGCCAGTAGAAAAACAGGGGGTCAAACTAATGAAAAACTGTTTTTT.